This T cell receptor (beta chain) was found in a study of T cells in Graves' hyperthyroidism and ophthalmopathy. This clonotype has a count of ten or more. The TCR beta CDR3 regions underwent amplification using RNA transcripts as the source. The primer set for the first-round RT-PCR of the TCR CDR3 was HTBI. TCRdb processed the multiplex PCR reads anew with MiXCR; each CDR3 protein has one entry. The sample shows 400,000 to 450,000 distinct CDR3 sequences, around 15% of them seen only once. The V gene lost 5 bases and the J gene lost 4 bases, with 12 bases spanning the gap. Germline V gives CDR1 MNHEY, CDR2 SMNVEV (reference sequence). The CDR3 is 13 residues long.

Sequencing input: blood. The source of this sequence is a man between 18 and 29 years old with Graves' ophthalmopathy. The V gene is TRBV27, the J gene TRBJ2-7; D remains unclear. DNA for the CDR3: TGTGCCAGCAGTATTTCGACGTTTTACGAGCAGTACTTC. This translates into CASSISTFYEQYF.